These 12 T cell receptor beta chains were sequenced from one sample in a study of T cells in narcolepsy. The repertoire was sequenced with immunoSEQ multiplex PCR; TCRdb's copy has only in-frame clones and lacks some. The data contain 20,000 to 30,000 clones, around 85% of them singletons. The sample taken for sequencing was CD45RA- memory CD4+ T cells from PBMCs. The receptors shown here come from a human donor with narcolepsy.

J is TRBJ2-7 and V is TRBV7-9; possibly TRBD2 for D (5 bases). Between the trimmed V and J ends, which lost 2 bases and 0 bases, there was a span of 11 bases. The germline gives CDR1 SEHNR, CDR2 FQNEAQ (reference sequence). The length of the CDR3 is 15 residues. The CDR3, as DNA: TGTGCCAGCAGCTTAATGGGAGTAGCCTCCTACGAGCAGTACTTC. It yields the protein CASSLMGVASYEQYF.

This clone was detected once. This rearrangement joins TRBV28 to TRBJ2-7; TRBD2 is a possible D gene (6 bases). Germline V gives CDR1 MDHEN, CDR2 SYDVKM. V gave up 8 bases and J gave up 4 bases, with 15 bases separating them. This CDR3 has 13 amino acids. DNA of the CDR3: TGTGCCAGCTGGCGGGATTTGGAGTACGAGCAGTACTTC. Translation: CASWRDLEYEQYF.

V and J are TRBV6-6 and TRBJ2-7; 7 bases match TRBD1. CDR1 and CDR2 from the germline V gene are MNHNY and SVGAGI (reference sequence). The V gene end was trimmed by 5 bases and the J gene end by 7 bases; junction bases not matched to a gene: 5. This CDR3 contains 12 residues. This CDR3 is CASSQTGREQYF. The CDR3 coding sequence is TGTGCCAGCAGTCAGACAGGGCGGGAGCAGTACTTC.

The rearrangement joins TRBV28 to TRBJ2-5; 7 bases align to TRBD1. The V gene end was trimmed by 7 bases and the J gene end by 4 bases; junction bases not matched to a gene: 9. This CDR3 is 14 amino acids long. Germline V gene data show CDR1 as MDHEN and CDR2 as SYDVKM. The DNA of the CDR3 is TGTGCCAGCAATGACAGGGATGGCGGAGAGACCCAGTACTTC. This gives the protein CASNDRDGGETQYF.

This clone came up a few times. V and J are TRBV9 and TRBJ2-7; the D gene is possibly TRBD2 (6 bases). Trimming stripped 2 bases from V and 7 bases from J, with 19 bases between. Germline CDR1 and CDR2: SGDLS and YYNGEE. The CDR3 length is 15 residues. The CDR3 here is CASSVFDQGGREQYF. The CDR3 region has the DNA TGTGCCAGCAGCGTGTTCGACCAGGGAGGACGGGAGCAGTACTTC.

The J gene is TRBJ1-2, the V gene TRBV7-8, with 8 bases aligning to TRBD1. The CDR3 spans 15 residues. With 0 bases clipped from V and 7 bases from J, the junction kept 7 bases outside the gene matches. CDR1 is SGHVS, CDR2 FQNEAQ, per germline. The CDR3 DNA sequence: TGTGCCAGCAGCTTAGCGATACAGGGGGGAGGTGGCTACACCTTC. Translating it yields CASSLAIQGGGGYTF.

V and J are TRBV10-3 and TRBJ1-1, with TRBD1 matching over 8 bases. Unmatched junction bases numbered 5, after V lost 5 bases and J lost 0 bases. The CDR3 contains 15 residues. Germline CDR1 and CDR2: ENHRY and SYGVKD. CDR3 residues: CAISTPDRVNTEAFF. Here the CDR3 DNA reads TGTGCCATCAGTACTCCGGACAGGGTGAACACTGAAGCTTTCTTT.

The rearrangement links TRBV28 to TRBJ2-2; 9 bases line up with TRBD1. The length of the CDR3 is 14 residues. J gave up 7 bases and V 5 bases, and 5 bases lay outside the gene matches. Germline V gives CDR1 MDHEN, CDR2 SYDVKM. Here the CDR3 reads CASSDGTGHGELFF. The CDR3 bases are TGTGCCAGCAGTGACGGGACAGGGCACGGGGAGCTGTTTTTT.

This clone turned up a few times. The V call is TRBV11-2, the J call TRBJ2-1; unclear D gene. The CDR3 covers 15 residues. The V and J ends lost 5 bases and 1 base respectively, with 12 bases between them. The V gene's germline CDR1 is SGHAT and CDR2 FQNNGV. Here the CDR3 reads CASSQRELSYNEQFF. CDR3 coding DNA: TGTGCCAGCAGCCAAAGAGAGCTTTCCTACAATGAGCAGTTCTTC.

The CDR3 nucleotides read TGTGCCAGCAGTGTGGACAGGGTAAACTATGGCTACACCTTC. It yields the protein CASSVDRVNYGYTF. The V call is TRBV6-1, the J call TRBJ1-2; 8 bases match TRBD1. The CDR3 covers 14 residues. The germline gives CDR1 MNHNS, CDR2 SASEGT. J lost 2 bases, V lost 4 bases, and 3 bases had no gene match.

The CDR3 region is CASSQSQEYESYTF. Here the CDR3 DNA reads TGTGCCAGCAGTCAATCACAGGAATACGAGAGCTACACCTTC. V usage is TRBV4-2 and J usage is TRBJ1-2; maybe TRBD1 (5 bases). Germline-derived CDR1 and CDR2 are LGHNA and YNFKEQ. The CDR3 is 14 residues long. V dropped 6 bases and J dropped 9 bases, with 20 bases sitting between them.

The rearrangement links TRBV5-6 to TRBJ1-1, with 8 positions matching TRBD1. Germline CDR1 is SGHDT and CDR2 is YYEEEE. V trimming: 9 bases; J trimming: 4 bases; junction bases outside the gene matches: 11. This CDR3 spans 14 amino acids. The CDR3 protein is CATQTRGRFTEAFF. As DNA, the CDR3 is TGTGCCACTCAAACCAGGGGGCGCTTCACTGAAGCTTTCTTT.